Below, 25 T cell receptor beta chains from the same sample are listed, as sequenced in a study of T cell responses to AZD1222 COVID-19 vaccine. Profiled with immunoSEQ multiplex PCR; TCRdb holds only in-frame clones, not every one. The data hold around 95,000 clones, with about 90% observed a single time. The sequenced sample was peripheral blood, obtained on day 0 of MenACWY control vaccination. Source of these receptors: an adult in good health.

The chain uses TRBV6-5 and TRBJ1-1; TRBD1 aligns across 8 bases. Germline CDR1 is MNHEY and CDR2 is SVGAGI. The CDR3 is 14 amino acids. V lost 2 bases and J lost 5; bases outside the gene matches: 4. CDR3 protein: CASSYQQGGTEAFF. The CDR3 DNA reads as TGTGCCAGCAGTTACCAACAGGGGGGGACTGAAGCTTTCTTT.

The rearrangement joins TRBV6-2 or TRBV6-3 to TRBJ2-7, with D maybe TRBD2 (5 bases). The CDR3 consists of 13 residues. CDR1 is MNHEY and CDR2 is SVGEGT in the germline V gene. V lost 6 bases and J 1 base, leaving 10 bases between the germline ends. The CDR3 DNA is TGTGCCAGCAGCCGGGATCTGTCCTACGAGCAGTACTTC. Its translation is CASSRDLSYEQYF.

This clone showed up just a few times. The chain recombines TRBV19 with TRBJ1-5; D call uncertain. The V and J ends lost 1 base and 1 base respectively, with 8 bases between them. The CDR3 sequence is 15 residues long. Germline V CDR1 and CDR2: LNHDA, SQIVND (reference sequence). Here the CDR3 reads CASSIGRRSNQPQHF. The CDR3 coding sequence is TGTGCCAGTAGTATAGGAAGGCGGAGCAATCAGCCCCAGCATTTT.

This clone was observed once. The rearrangement links TRBV9 to TRBJ2-1; no clear D. V gave up 0 bases and J gave up 0 bases, with 10 bases separating them. The CDR3 is 16 residues long. Germline V gene lookup returns CDR1 SGDLS and CDR2 YYNGEE. The CDR3 here is CASSVASASSYNEQFF. The CDR3 DNA sequence: TGTGCCAGCAGCGTAGCCTCCGCGAGCTCCTACAATGAGCAGTTCTTC.

Note on this clone: A read error may account for a junction end that differs from germline. V gene TRBV3-1 (or the pseudogene TRBV3-2) combines with J gene TRBJ1-6; D is possibly TRBD1 (6 bases). Germline lookup yields CDR1 LGHDT and CDR2 YNNKEL (reference sequence). The CDR3 sequence is 11 residues long. CDR3 DNA: TGTGCCAGCAGCCAAGAAGGACAGTCGAGCTTT. Protein product: CASSQEGQSSF.

This sequence joins TRBV5-1 and TRBJ1-1; TRBD1 agrees at 9 bases. The V gene end was trimmed by 6 bases and the J gene end by 1 base; junction bases not matched to a gene: 7. The germline V gene has CDR1 SGHRS and CDR2 YFSETQ. The CDR3 loop spans 15 amino acids. This chain's CDR3 is CASTLTTGGNTEAFF. The CDR3 region has the DNA TGCGCCAGCACCCTGACGACAGGGGGGAACACTGAAGCTTTCTTT.

The V gene is TRBV7-9, the J gene TRBJ1-2; D is unclear. Looked up from germline, CDR1 is SEHNR and CDR2 is FQNEAQ (reference sequence). The V end lost 5 bases, the J end lost 7 bases, and 11 bases lay between the germline ends. The CDR3 consists of 12 residues. The CDR3 here is CASSAVDGGYTF. CDR3 nucleotides: TGTGCCAGCAGCGCGGTGGATGGTGGCTACACCTTC.

This clone appeared a few times. The chain couples TRBV7-2 to TRBJ1-1; 11 bases map to TRBD1. The CDR3 covers 17 residues. Germline-derived CDR1 and CDR2 are SGHTA and FQGNSA. Trimming at V came to 4 bases and at J to 6 bases, leaving 13 bases not matched to a gene. DNA of the CDR3: TGTGCCAGCAGCTCCCCTCGGGGACAGGGGGTTAGGTCTGAAGCTTTCTTT. This codes for CASSSPRGQGVRSEAFF.

This chain uses TRBV6-1 with TRBJ1-6; no firm D call. Trimming pared 3 bases from V and 10 bases from J, leaving 25 bases between. Germline values: CDR1 MNHNS, CDR2 SASEGT. This CDR3 is built from 18 residues. CDR3 region: CASSDSPSEIPRLSPLHF. CDR3 bases: TGTGCCAGCAGTGATTCCCCCTCGGAAATCCCCCGCCTATCACCCCTCCACTTT.

This clone was seen just once. The chain joins TRBV11-2 to TRBJ1-1, with D perhaps matching TRBD1 (6 bases). Germline loops: CDR1 SGHAT, CDR2 FQNNGV. With 1 base removed from V and 6 bases from J, the gap between germline ends came to 12 bases. The CDR3 runs 14 residues. In DNA form, the CDR3 reads TGTGCCAGCAGCTTAGCCGGCAGGGGCCCTGAAGCTTTCTTT. Translated: CASSLAGRGPEAFF.

The chain uses TRBV7-2 and TRBJ1-2; no firm D call. Germline V lookup: CDR1 SGHTA, CDR2 FQGNSA. The CDR3 covers 13 residues. V gave up 3 bases and J gave up 7 bases, with 12 bases separating them. The CDR3 reads CASSFRVEGGYTF. CDR3 DNA: TGTGCCAGCAGCTTTAGAGTGGAGGGTGGCTACACCTTC.

The V and J genes are TRBV21-1 and TRBJ2-3; the table's D call, TRBD2, was not checked against the DNA. TRBV21-1 is annotated as a pseudogene. The CDR3 length is 15 residues. The CDR3 spells CASSPRGGSTDTQYF. The CDR3 bases are TGTGCCAGCAGCCCCCGCGGAGGGAGCACAGATACGCAGTATTTT.

CDR3 DNA: TGCGCCAGCAGCCTAGGGGGCGGGCATGAAAAACTGTTTTTT. Residues: CASSLGGGHEKLFF. The V gene is TRBV4-1, the J gene TRBJ1-4; 7 bases are a match to TRBD1. The V gene end was trimmed by 4 bases and the J gene end by 6 bases; junction bases not matched to a gene: 5. The CDR3 length is 14 residues. CDR1 is MGHRA and CDR2 is YSYEKL in the germline V gene.

The genes are TRBV28 and TRBJ2-7; no firm D call. CDR3 length equals 14 residues. With 0 bases removed from V and 0 bases from J, the gap between germline ends came to 6 bases. Germline V lookup: CDR1 MDHEN, CDR2 SYDVKM. The CDR3 sequence is CASSLWDGSYEQYF. The CDR3 DNA is TGTGCCAGCAGTTTATGGGACGGCTCCTACGAGCAGTACTTC.

The chain has TRBV5-1 and TRBJ2-6, with 7 bases matching TRBD1. This CDR3 has 18 residues. The germline gives CDR1 SGHRS, CDR2 YFSETQ. V lost 4 bases, J lost 0 bases, and 10 bases stayed unmatched. The CDR3 nucleotides read TGCGCCAGCAGCGCTTTAGGGGGCCGGATCTCTGGGGCCAACGTCCTGACTTTC. This codes for CASSALGGRISGANVLTF.

The genes are TRBV6-2 or TRBV6-3 and TRBJ2-2; TRBD2 aligns across 10 bases. Germline V gene sequence: CDR1 MNHEY, CDR2 SVGEGT. Trimming cost V 3 bases and J 6 bases; bases outside gene matches: 1. The CDR3 runs 14 residues. As DNA, the CDR3 is TGTGCCAGCAGTTATGGGACTAGCGCCGGGGAGCTGTTTTTT. Amino acids: CASSYGTSAGELFF.

The V gene is TRBV5-1, the J gene TRBJ2-7; D unresolved. The CDR3 totals 10 residues. Germline V gives CDR1 SGHRS, CDR2 YFSETQ. Trimming shortened V by 4 bases and J by 9 bases, and 8 bases separated the two germline ends. The CDR3, as DNA: TGCGCCAGCAGCCTTTCAGGGCAGTACTTC. Translating gives CASSLSGQYF.

V and J are TRBV5-8 and TRBJ1-5, with a weak D call TRBD1 (5 bases). CDR3 length: 15 amino acids. Germline CDR1 and CDR2: SGHTS and YDEGEE. The germline V and J ends were trimmed by 4 bases and 6 bases, with 17 bases remaining between them. This CDR3 reads CASSRRTGGGQPQHF. The CDR3 DNA is TGTGCCAGCAGCCGCCGGACCGGGGGGGGTCAGCCCCAGCATTTT.

This clone has only one observation. The chain couples TRBV7-2 to TRBJ1-6, with D possibly being TRBD1 (6 bases). V lost 4 bases, J lost 8 bases, and 9 bases lay in between. The length of the CDR3 is 13 residues. Looked up from germline, CDR1 is SGHTA and CDR2 is FQGNSA. CDR3 amino acids: CASSSYRDSPLHF. The CDR3 region has the DNA TGTGCCAGCAGCTCGTACAGGGATTCACCCCTCCACTTT.

The chain employs TRBV6-4 and TRBJ2-4, with unresolved D. V was clipped by 9 bases and J by 10 bases, with 16 bases between them. Germline CDR1 reads MRHNA; CDR2 reads SNTAGT. The CDR3 contains 12 residues. CDR3 amino acids: CASSRAPDIQYF. The CDR3 DNA reads TGTGCCAGTTCCCGGGCCCCAGATATTCAGTACTTC.

The CDR3 coding sequence is TGTGCCAGCGGGACAGAAGAGACCCAGTACTTC. Its translation: CASGTEETQYF. The chain combines TRBV27 with TRBJ2-5, with 7 bases matching TRBD1. The CDR3 is 11 amino acids. V shed 8 bases, J shed 3 bases, and the junction held 0 bases outside the gene matches. Looked up from germline, CDR1 is MNHEY and CDR2 is SMNVEV (reference sequence).

In this sample, this clone turned up once. This chain connects TRBV6-2 or TRBV6-3 to TRBJ2-7, with a tentative D call TRBD2 (6 bases). Trimming removed 7 bases from V and 0 bases from J, with 16 bases in between. The CDR3 runs to 15 residues. Germline loops: CDR1 MNHEY, CDR2 SVGEGT. CDR3 in amino acids: CASIPSGVDSYEQYF. The CDR3 DNA is TGTGCCAGCATCCCATCGGGGGTCGACTCCTACGAGCAGTACTTC.

The chain carries TRBV18 and TRBJ1-3; 7 bases fit TRBD1. CDR1 is KGHSH, CDR2 LQKENI, per germline. The CDR3 totals 16 residues. Trimming at V came to 8 bases and at J to 4 bases, leaving 14 bases not matched to a gene. The CDR3 is CASEPTAGGSGNTIYF. The CDR3 DNA reads as TGTGCCAGCGAACCGACGGCAGGGGGGTCCGGAAACACCATATATTTT.

J is TRBJ2-7 and V is TRBV4-1, with TRBD1 matching over 7 bases. The V segment lost 4 bases and the J segment 3 bases; nucleotides outside the gene matches: 12. CDR1 and CDR2 (germline): MGHRA, YSYEKL. The CDR3 contains 16 residues. Written as DNA, the CDR3 is TGCGCCAGCAGCCGAGTCGACCTGGGACAGAACTACGAGCAGTACTTC. Translating it yields CASSRVDLGQNYEQYF.

The chain combines TRBV7-9 with TRBJ2-2; 11 bases fit TRBD1. Germline lookup yields CDR1 SEHNR and CDR2 FQNEAQ (reference sequence). V dropped 4 bases and J dropped 4; count of bases not matched to a gene: 2. The CDR3 sequence is 15 residues long. This chain's CDR3 is CASSSGQGGTGELFF. Here the CDR3 DNA reads TGTGCCAGCAGCTCGGGACAGGGGGGCACCGGGGAGCTGTTTTTT.